This record looks at one T cell receptor (beta chain) sequence and its context. Its target is not known. This sample stems from a study of cytomegalovirus exposure and HLA in healthy donors. Whole-study results and caveats: Cytomegalovirus association was listed for roughly 160 TCR beta chains. TCR clusters originating in the first cohort tended to co-occur in the roughly 120 validation repertoires, according to a later analysis. Reports described diagnosis of cytomegalovirus status by the classifier as highly specific and sensitive. Through in vitro validation, three CMV-associated chains were shown to be specific for CMV antigens.

Sequencing used immunoSEQ multiplex PCR; TCRdb keeps in-frame clones, though not all of them. The sample records about 160,000 clones, roughly 86% being singletons. Sample: PBMCs. The source is a woman between 18 and 29 years old in good health and CMV-seropositive.

CDR3 amino acids: CSVWDRGQSYGYTF. In nucleotides, the CDR3 is TGCAGCGTTTGGGACAGGGGGCAGTCCTATGGCTACACCTTC. The J gene is TRBJ1-2, the V gene TRBV29-1, with 12 bases fitting TRBD1. Germline lookup yields CDR1 SQVTM and CDR2 ANQGSEA. The trim removed 5 bases at V and 4 bases at J, leaving 5 bases unmatched. The CDR3 covers 14 residues. The whole variable domain, remainder taken from reference TRBV29-1 and TRBJ1-2, is SAVISQKPSRDICQRGTSLTIQCQVDSQVTMMFWYRQQPGQSLTLIATANQGSEATYESGFVIDKFPISRPNLTFSTLTVSNMSPEDSSIYLCSVWDRGQSYGYTFGSGTRLTVV.